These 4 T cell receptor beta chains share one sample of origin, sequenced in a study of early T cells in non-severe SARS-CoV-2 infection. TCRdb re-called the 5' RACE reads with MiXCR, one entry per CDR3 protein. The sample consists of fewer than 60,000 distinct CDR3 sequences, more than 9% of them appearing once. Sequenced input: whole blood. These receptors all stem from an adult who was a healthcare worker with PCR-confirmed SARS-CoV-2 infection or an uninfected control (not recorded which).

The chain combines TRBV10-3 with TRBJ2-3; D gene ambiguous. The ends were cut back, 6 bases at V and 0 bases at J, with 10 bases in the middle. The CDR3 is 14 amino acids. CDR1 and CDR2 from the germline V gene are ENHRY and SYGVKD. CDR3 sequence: CAISLGASTDTQYF. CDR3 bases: TGTGCCATCAGCCTCGGAGCTAGCACAGATACGCAGTATTTT.

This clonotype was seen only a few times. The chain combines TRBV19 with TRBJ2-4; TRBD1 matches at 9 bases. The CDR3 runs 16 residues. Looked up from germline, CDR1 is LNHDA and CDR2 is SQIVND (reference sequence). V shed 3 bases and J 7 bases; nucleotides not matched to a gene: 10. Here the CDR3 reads CASSISGTGYGNIQYF. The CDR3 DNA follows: TGTGCCAGTAGTATCTCCGGGACAGGGTACGGGAACATTCAGTACTTC.

The CDR3 loop is CASSQGSTGELFF. CDR3 bases: TGTGCCAGCAGCCAGGGGAGCACCGGGGAGCTGTTTTTT. The chain links TRBV5-4 to TRBJ2-2; TRBD1 is a possible D gene (6 bases). Germline lookup yields CDR1 SGHNT and CDR2 YYREEE (reference sequence). CDR3 size: 13 residues. Trimming removed 4 bases at V and 4 bases at J, with 8 bases between.

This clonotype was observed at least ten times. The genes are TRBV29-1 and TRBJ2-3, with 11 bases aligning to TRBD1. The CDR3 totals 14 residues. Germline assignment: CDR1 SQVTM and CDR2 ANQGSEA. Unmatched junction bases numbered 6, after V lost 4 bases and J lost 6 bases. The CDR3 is CSVGTGGAIDTQYF. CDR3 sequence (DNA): TGCAGCGTTGGGACAGGGGGCGCGATTGATACGCAGTATTTT.